This T cell receptor beta chain was profiled in a study of T cell changes during pregnancy in multiple sclerosis. The germline V gene has CDR1 SGHNT and CDR2 YYREEE (reference sequence). The V end lost 4 bases, the J end lost 0 bases, and 20 bases lay between the germline ends. The CDR3 is 19 residues long. TCRdb keeps only in-frame clones here, not all; method: immunoSEQ multiplex PCR. The data contain under 15,000 clones, 86% of them seen just once; the ten biggest clones take up about 15%. The sample consisted of CD8+ T cells from peripheral blood mononuclear cells, taken in the second trimester of pregnancy. This TCR derives from a female donor in good health, enrolled as a control in a pregnancy study. The chain employs TRBV5-4 and TRBJ2-6, with a tentative D call TRBD2 (6 bases). The CDR3 protein is CASSPKVGDSFSGANVLTF. CDR3 in DNA: TGTGCCAGCAGCCCAAAGGTGGGGGACTCATTCTCTGGGGCCAACGTCCTGACTTTC. The variable domain in full, completed from reference TRBV5-4 and TRBJ2-6, reads ETGVTQSPTHLIKTRGQQVTLRCSSQSGHNTVSWYQQALGQGPQFIFQYYREEENGRGNFPPRFSGLQFPNYSSELNVNALELDDSALYLCASSPKVGDSFSGANVLTFGAGSRLTVL.